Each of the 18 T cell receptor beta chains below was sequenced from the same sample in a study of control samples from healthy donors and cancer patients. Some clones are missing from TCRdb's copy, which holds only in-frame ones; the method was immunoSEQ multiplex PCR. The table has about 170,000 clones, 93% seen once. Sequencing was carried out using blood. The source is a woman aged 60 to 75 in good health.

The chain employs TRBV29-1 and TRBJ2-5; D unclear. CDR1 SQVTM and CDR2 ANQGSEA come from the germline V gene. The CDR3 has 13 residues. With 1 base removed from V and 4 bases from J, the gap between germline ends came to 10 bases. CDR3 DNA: TGCAGCGTTGAAGGTCCAGCCGGAGAGACCCAGTACTTC. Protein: CSVEGPAGETQYF.

The CDR3 loop reads CASSEALMSPYEQYF. The CDR3 coding sequence is TGTGCCAGCAGTGAAGCGCTCATGAGTCCCTACGAGCAGTACTTC. The rearrangement uses TRBV6-1 and TRBJ2-7, with D uncertain. The CDR3 length is 15 residues. Looked up from germline, CDR1 is MNHNS and CDR2 is SASEGT. Deletions cut 0 bases from V and 2 bases from J, with 11 bases between.

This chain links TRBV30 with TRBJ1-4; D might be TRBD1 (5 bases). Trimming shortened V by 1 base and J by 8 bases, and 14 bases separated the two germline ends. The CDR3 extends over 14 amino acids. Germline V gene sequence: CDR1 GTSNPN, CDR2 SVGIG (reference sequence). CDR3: CAWSAGQGREKLFF. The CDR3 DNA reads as TGTGCCTGGAGTGCAGGTCAGGGACGGGAAAAACTGTTTTTT.

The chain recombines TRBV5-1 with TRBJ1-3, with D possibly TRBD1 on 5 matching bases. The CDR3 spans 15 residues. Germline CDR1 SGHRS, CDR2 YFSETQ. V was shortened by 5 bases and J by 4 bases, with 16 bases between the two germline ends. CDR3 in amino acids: CASSLQGIGGNTIYF. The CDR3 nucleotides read TGCGCCAGCAGTCTTCAGGGAATAGGGGGAAACACCATATATTTT.

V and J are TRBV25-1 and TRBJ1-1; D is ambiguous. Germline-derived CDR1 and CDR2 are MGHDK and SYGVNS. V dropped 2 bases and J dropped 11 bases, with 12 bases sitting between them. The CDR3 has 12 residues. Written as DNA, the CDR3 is TGTGCCAGCAGTGAACCGGAGAATGGGGCTTTCTTT. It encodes CASSEPENGAFF.

As DNA, the CDR3 is TGTGCCAGCAGTCAAACTAGCGGGGATTACAATGAGCAGTTCTTC. Protein sequence: CASSQTSGDYNEQFF. The chain is built from TRBV6-5 and TRBJ2-1; the match to TRBD2 covers 10 bases. CDR3 length equals 15 residues. Germline V gene sequence: CDR1 MNHEY, CDR2 SVGAGI. The ends lost 5 bases at V and 4 bases at J; junction bases unmatched: 5.

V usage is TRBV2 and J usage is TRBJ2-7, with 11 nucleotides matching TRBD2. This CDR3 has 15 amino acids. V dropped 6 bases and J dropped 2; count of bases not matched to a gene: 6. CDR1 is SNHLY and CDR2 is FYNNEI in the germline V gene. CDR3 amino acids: CASSAVAGGTYEQYF. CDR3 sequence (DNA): TGTGCCAGCAGCGCCGTAGCGGGGGGGACCTACGAGCAGTACTTC.

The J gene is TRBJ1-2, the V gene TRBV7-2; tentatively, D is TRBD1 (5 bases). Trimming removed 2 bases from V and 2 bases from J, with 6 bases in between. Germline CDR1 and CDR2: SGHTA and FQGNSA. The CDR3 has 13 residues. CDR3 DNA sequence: TGTGCCAGCAGCTTATGGGGGAACTATGGCTACACCTTC. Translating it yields CASSLWGNYGYTF.

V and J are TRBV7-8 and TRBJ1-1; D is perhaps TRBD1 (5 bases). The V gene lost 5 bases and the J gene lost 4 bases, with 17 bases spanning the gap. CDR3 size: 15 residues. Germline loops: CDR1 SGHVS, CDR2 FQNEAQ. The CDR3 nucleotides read TGTGCCAGCAGCCTTCGTTTGGGGGAGGGCACTGAAGCTTTCTTT. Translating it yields CASSLRLGEGTEAFF.

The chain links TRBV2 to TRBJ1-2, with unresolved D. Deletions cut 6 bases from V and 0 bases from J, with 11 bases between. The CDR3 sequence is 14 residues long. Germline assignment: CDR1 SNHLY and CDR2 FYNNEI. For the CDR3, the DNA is TGTGCCAGCAGCACAGCTATCACTAACTATGGCTACACCTTC. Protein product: CASSTAITNYGYTF.

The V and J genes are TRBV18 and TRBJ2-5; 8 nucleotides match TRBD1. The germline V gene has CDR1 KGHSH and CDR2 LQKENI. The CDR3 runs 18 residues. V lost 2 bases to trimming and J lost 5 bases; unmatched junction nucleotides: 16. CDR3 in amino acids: CASSPIVVSTGGSETQYF. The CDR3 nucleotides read TGTGCCAGCTCACCAATAGTAGTATCAACAGGGGGATCGGAGACCCAGTACTTC.

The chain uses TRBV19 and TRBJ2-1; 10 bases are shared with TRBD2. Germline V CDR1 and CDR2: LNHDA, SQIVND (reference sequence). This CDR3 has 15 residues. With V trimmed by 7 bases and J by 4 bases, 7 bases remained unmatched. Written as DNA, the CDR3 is TGTGCCAGTAATATCGTAGCGGGGGGTTACAATGAGCAGTTCTTC. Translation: CASNIVAGGYNEQFF.

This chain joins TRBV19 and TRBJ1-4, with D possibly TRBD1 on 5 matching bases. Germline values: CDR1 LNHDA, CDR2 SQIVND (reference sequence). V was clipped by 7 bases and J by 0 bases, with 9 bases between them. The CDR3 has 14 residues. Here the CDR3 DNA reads TGTGCCAGTACAACAGGTGCAACTAATGAAAAACTGTTTTTT. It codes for CASTTGATNEKLFF.

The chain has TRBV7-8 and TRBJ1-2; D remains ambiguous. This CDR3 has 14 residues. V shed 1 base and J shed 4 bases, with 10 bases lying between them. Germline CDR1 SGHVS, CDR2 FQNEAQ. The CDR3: CASSLGGTPYGYTF. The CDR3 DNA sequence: TGTGCCAGCAGCTTAGGAGGCACGCCCTATGGCTACACCTTC.

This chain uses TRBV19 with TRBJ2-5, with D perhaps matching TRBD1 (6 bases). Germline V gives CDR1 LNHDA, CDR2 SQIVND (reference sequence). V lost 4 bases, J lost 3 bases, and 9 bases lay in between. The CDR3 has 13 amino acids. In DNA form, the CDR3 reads TGTGCCAGTAGTAAGTGGACAGAAGAGACCCAGTACTTC. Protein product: CASSKWTEETQYF.

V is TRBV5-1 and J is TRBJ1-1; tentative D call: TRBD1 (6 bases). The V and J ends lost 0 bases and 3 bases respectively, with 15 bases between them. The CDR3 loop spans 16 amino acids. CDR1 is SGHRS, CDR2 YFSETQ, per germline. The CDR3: CASSLVGGTVHTEAFF. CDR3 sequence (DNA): TGCGCCAGCAGCTTGGTAGGGGGTACTGTCCACACTGAAGCTTTCTTT.

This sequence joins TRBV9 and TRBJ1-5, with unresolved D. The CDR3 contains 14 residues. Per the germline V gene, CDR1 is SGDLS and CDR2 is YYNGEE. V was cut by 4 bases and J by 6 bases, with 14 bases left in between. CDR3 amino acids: CASSREGSGQPQHF. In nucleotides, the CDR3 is TGTGCCAGCAGCCGTGAGGGCTCAGGTCAGCCCCAGCATTTT.

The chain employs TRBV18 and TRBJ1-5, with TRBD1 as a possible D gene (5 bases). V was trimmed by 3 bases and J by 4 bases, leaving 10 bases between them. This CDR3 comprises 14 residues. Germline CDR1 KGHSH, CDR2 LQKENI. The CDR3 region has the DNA TGTGCCAGCTCACCCGGGACGGCAAATCAGCCCCAGCATTTT. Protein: CASSPGTANQPQHF.